This TCR beta chain was sequenced during a study of radiation and T cells in renal cell carcinoma. Study-wide context: Nephrectomy followed 15 Gy stereotactic body radiation by 4 weeks.

Study results and limitations: From baseline, blood top tumor clonotypes peaked at 2 weeks post-radiation. Baseline intratumoral clonotype presence is unknown without pretreatment biopsies.

Time point in this sample: baseline pretreatment blood. Indicated treatment: 15 Gy SBRT to primary tumor, nephrectomy 4 weeks later. Clear cell pathology was present in this patient's renal cell carcinoma. Sequencing was performed with immunoSEQ multiplex PCR; in TCRdb, only in-frame clones are kept and a portion is missing. This sample has approximately 120,000 clones, with 82% found just once. Turning to this clone: What it binds is unknown.

Germline CDR1 SGHAT, CDR2 FQNNGV. The CDR3 consists of 17 residues. V was shortened by 0 bases and J by 0 bases, with 12 bases between the two germline ends. This receptor was obtained from a woman aged 55-69 years with renal cell carcinoma. The sample in question was blood, obtained from a patient whose treatment included radiotherapy and nephrectomy. The genes are TRBV11-2 and TRBJ1-3, with no clear D. The CDR3 DNA reads TGTGCCAGCAGCTTAGACGGGCCGATGAGCTCTGGAAACACCATATATTTT. Its translation is CASSLDGPMSSGNTIYF.